These 9 T cell receptor beta chains originate from one sample sequenced in a study of regulatory T cells in long-lasting Graves disease. Sample time point: newly diagnosed GD, antithyroid drugs for less than 3 months. Extracted PBMC RNA gave rise to the TCR library. HTBI primers from iRepertoire and Arm-PCR of CDR3 regions yielded the TCR beta libraries. TCRdb fed the multiplex PCR reads into MiXCR, producing one record per CDR3 protein. The sample holds about 220,000 distinct CDR3 sequences; approximately 20% are singletons and the top ten take approximately 20%. This material consisted of peripheral blood mononuclear cells (PBMCs), taken at new diagnosis, from a patient treated with antithyroid drugs. The receptor set was obtained from a female donor with Graves disease.

This clonotype has more than one count but fewer than ten. Since a much larger clone is just one base distant, this may be a read error. V and J are TRBV6-1 and TRBJ2-1; D perhaps matches TRBD2 (5 bases). The CDR3 runs to 15 residues. Germline V gene data show CDR1 as MNHNS and CDR2 as SASEGT. The V end lost 6 bases, the J end lost 6 bases, and 18 bases lay between the germline ends. In nucleotides, the CDR3 is TGTGCCAGCAGATTAGCGAGAGGCTCGTTCAATGAGCAGTTCTTC. As protein: CASRLARGSFNEQFF.

This clonotype has at least ten counts. The chain is built from TRBV19 and TRBJ2-5; D remains unclear. Germline CDR1 reads LNHDA; CDR2 reads SQIVND (reference sequence). The CDR3 length is 13 residues. V shed 5 bases and J shed 0 bases, with 7 bases lying between them. CDR3 region: CASSPRDQETQYF. The CDR3 DNA sequence: TGTGCCAGTAGTCCCCGGGACCAAGAGACCCAGTACTTC. Full variable domain (remainder filled in from reference TRBV19 and TRBJ2-5): DGGITQSPKYLFRKEGQNVTLSCEQNLNHDAMYWYRQDPGQGLRLIYYSQIVNDFQKGDIAEGYSVSREKKESFPLTVTSAQKNPTAFYLCASSPRDQETQYFGPGTRLLVL.

In the case of this clonotype: A single base separates this from a much larger clone, so it may be a read error. The rearrangement joins TRBV13 to TRBJ2-5; possibly TRBD1 for D (6 bases). The CDR3 is 14 residues long. Trimming removed 4 bases at V and 4 bases at J, with 13 bases between. Germline values: CDR1 PRHDT, CDR2 FYEKMQ (reference sequence). CDR3 in amino acids: CASSSIQGRETQYF. In nucleotides, the CDR3 is TGTGCCAGCAGCTCCATACAGGGACGAGAGACCCAGTACTTC.

Comments on this clonotype: This is likely an artifact of a read error, given a far larger clone one base away. The CDR3 end shows no conserved phenylalanine or tryptophan, and so a read error is likely. The chain has TRBV11-3 and TRBJ2-5; D is perhaps TRBD1 (5 bases). The germline V and J ends were trimmed by 0 bases and 5 bases, with 7 bases remaining between them. Germline V gene sequence: CDR1 SGHNT, CDR2 YENEEA. CDR3 length equals 13 residues. CDR3 region: CASSLDQGETQYL. The DNA of the CDR3 is TGTGCCAGCAGCTTAGATCAGGGTGAGACCCAGTACCTC.

This clonotype has at least ten counts. This rearrangement joins TRBV20-1 to TRBJ2-3, with 9 bases matching TRBD2. J gave up 5 bases and V 1 base, and 7 bases lay outside the gene matches. Germline V gives CDR1 DFQATT, CDR2 SNEGSKA (reference sequence). The CDR3 totals 15 residues. The CDR3 is CSARVVAGAGDTQYF. The CDR3 nucleotides are TGCAGTGCTAGAGTTGTAGCGGGAGCGGGAGATACGCAGTATTTT.

The rearrangement joins TRBV6-1 to TRBJ2-6; 10 nucleotides line up with TRBD1. V shed 11 bases, J shed 0 bases, and the junction held 4 bases outside the gene matches. The CDR3 contains 15 residues. Germline CDR1 and CDR2: MNHNS and SASEGT. The CDR3 loop is CACRDRGSGANVLTF. The CDR3 region has the DNA TGTGCCTGCCGGGACAGGGGCTCTGGGGCCAACGTCCTGACTTTC.

This clonotype was recorded many times. The chain carries TRBV19 and TRBJ1-5; unclear D gene. Germline V gene data show CDR1 as LNHDA and CDR2 as SQIVND (reference sequence). The V end lost 7 bases, the J end lost 6 bases, and 13 bases lay between the germline ends. This CDR3 spans 13 amino acids. As DNA, the CDR3 is TGTGCCAGTAATTTGCTCAGCGGTCAGCCCCAGCATTTT. Encoded protein: CASNLLSGQPQHF.

In its sample, this clonotype was seen many times. The chain combines TRBV12-3 or TRBV12-4 with TRBJ1-5; the D is unclear. Trimming stripped 3 bases from V and 7 bases from J, with 7 bases between. This CDR3 spans 12 amino acids. This CDR3 reads CASSFDLQPQHF. For the CDR3, the DNA is TGTGCCAGCAGTTTCGATCTGCAGCCCCAGCATTTT.

This clonotype was counted many times. J is TRBJ2-1 and V is TRBV14; D gene uncertain. This CDR3 region has 15 residues. CDR1 SGHDN and CDR2 FVKESK come from the germline V gene. V was cut by 6 bases and J by 5 bases, with 17 bases left in between. The CDR3 loop reads CASRPIAGNNNEQFF. CDR3 DNA: TGTGCCAGCAGACCGATAGCCGGAAATAACAATGAGCAGTTCTTC.